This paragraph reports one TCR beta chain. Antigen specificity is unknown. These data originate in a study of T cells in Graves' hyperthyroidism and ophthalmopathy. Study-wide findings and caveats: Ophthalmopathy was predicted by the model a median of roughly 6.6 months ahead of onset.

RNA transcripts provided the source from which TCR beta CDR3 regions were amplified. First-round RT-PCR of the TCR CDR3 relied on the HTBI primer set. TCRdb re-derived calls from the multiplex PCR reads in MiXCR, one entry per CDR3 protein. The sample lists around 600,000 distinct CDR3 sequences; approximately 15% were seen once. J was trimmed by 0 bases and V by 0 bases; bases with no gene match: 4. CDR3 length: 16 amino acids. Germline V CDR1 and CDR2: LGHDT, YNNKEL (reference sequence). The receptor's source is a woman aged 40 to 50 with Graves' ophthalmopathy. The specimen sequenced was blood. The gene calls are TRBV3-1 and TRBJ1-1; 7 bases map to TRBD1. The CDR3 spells CASSQERGQLNTEAFF. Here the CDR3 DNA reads TGTGCCAGCAGCCAAGAAAGGGGGCAGTTGAACACTGAAGCTTTCTTT.